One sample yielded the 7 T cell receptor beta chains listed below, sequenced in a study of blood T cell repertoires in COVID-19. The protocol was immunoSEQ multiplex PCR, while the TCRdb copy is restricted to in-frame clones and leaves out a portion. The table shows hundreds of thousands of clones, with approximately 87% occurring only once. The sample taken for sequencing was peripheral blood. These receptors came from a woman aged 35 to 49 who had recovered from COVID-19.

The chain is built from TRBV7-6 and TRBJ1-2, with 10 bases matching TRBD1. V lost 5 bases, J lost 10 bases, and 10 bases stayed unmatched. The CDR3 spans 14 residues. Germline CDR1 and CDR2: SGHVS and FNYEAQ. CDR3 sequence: CASSPPGQGSVYTF. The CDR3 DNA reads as TGTGCCAGCAGCCCGCCGGGACAGGGGTCAGTCTACACCTTC.

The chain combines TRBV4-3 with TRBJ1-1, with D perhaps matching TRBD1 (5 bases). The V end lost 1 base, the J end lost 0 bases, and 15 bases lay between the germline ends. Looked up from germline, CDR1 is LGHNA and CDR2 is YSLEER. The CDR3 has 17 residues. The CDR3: CASSQAGVGGMNTEAFF. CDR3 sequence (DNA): TGCGCCAGCAGCCAAGCCGGGGTGGGGGGTATGAACACTGAAGCTTTCTTT.

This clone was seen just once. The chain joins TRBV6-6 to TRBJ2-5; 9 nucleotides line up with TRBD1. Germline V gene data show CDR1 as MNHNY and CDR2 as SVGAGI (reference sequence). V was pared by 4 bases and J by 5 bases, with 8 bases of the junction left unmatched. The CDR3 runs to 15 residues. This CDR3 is CASSFGTGLGETQYF. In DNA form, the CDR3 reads TGTGCCAGCAGTTTCGGGACAGGGCTGGGCGAGACCCAGTACTTC.

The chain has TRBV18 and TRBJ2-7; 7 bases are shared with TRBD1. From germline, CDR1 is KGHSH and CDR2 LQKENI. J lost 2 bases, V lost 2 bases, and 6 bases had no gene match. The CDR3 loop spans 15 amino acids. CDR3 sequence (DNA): TGTGCCAGCTCACCAGGACAGGCCAAAACCTACGAGCAGTACTTC. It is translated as CASSPGQAKTYEQYF.

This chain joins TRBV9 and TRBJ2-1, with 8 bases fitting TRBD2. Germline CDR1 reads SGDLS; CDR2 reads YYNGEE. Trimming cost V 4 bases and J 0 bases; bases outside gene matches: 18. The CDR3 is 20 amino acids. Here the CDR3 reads CASSLPGLAGSNSSYNEQFF. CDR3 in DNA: TGTGCCAGCAGCCTTCCCGGTTTAGCGGGGTCCAACAGCTCCTACAATGAGCAGTTCTTC.

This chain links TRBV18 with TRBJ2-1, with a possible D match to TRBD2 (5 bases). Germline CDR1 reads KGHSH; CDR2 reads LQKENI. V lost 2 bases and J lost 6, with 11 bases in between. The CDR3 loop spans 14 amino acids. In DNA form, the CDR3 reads TGTGCCAGCTCACCAACCGGAGGATCCAATGAGCAGTTCTTC. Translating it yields CASSPTGGSNEQFF.

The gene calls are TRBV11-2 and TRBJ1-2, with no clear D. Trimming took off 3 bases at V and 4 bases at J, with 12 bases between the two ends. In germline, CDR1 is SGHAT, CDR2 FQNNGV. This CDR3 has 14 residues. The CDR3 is CASSFRPEGYGYTF. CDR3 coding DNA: TGTGCCAGCAGCTTCCGCCCTGAGGGCTATGGCTACACCTTC. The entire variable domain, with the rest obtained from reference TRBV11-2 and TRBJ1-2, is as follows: EAGVAQSPRYKIIEKRQSVAFWCNPISGHATLYWYQQILGQGPKLLIQFQNNGVVDDSQLPKDRFSAERLKGVDSTLKIQPAKLEDSAVYLCASSFRPEGYGYTFGSGTRLTVV.